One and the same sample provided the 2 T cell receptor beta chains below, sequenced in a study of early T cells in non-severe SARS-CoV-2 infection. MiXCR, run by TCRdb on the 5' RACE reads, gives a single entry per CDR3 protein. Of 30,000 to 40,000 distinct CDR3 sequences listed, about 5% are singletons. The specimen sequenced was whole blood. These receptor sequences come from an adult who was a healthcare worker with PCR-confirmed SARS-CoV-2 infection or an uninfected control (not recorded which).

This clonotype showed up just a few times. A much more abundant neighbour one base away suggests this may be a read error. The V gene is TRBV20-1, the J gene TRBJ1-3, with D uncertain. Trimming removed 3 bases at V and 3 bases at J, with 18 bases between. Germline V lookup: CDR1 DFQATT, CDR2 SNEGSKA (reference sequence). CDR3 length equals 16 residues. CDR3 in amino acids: CSARGPNVRGGNTIYF. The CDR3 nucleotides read TGCAGTGCTAGGGGCCCCAACGTGAGAGGTGGAAACACCATATATTTT.

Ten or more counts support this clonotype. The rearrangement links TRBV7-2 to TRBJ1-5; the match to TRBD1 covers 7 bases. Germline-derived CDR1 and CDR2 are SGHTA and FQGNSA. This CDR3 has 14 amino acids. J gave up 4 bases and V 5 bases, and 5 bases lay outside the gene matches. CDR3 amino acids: CASSAGQPNQPQHF. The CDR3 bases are TGTGCCAGCAGCGCGGGACAGCCGAATCAGCCCCAGCATTTT.